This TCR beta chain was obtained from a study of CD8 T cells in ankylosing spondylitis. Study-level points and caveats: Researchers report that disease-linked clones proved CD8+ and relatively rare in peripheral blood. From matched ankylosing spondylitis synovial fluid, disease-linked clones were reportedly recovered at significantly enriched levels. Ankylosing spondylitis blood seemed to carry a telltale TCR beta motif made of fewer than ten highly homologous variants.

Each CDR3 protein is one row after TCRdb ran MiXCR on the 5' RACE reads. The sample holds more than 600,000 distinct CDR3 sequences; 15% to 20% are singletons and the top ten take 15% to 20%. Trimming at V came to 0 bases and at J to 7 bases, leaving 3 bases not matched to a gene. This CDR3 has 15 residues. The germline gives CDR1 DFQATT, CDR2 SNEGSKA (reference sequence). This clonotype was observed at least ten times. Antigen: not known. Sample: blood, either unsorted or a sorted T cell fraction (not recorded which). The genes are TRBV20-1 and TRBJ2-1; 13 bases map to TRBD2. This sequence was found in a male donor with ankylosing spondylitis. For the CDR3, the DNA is TGCAGTGCTAGAGAACTAGCGGGAGGGCCGAATGAGCAGTTCTTC. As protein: CSARELAGGPNEQFF.